This paragraph covers one TCR beta chain sequence. Its target antigen remains unknown. No qualities accompany the bases; no much larger clone lies one base away. These data come from a study of blood T cell repertoires in COVID-19 (dated by TCRdb to between 2020 and 2021). General notes on the study: The collaborator samples originated in the United States, Italy and Spain and spanned the acute and convalescent phases of COVID-19. Deeply sampled blood TCRbeta repertoires from subjects exposed to, actively infected with, or recovered from COVID-19 were included in the dataset. The material from the prospective study consisted of cDNA or gDNA derived from T cells, B-cell-depleted T cells, or PBMCs. Samples were obtained from the ongoing ImmuneRACE study (first 160 participants) and from about 1,300 subjects provided by 6 global collaborators. Where available, HLA class I and class II types were obtained from metadata supplied by the sample provider rather than from assay-based typing. Sample metadata almost always included a de-identified subject ID, COVID-19 status, age in years and sex. A freely available public database, intended as a resource for researchers studying the immune response to SARS-CoV-2, is where the repertoires were released.

Trimming takes 8 bases off V and 5 bases off J; junction bases not matched to a gene: 4. Counted from cysteine to phenylalanine, this CDR3 has 13 amino acids. The only DNA kept is the CDR3, 39 bases in frame from the first base. CDR1 and CDR2 are read off the germline V gene as LGHNA and YNFKEQ. On the study overall, not on this receptor specifically: How much clinical and demographic metadata was included differed by source and by participant, and the metadata was provided uncurated.

Participants in the prospective study were aged roughly 18 to 90 years, lived in about two dozen United States geographic areas, and enrolled through a virtual design. Cohort assignment in the prospective study relied on participant-reported clinical history from a screening survey and a study questionnaire. For ImmuneRACE Cohort 3, a participant was defined as recovered based on two consecutive negative NP/OP PCR tests, clearance by a healthcare professional, or resolution of symptoms. In the prospective study, mobile phlebotomists collected whole blood, serum and a nasopharyngeal or oropharyngeal swab from each participant. Participants in the prospective study had the option to provide additional blood draws and questionnaires over a roughly 2-month period. Blood samples from the prospective study were shipped frozen or at room temperature prior to DNA extraction. TCRbeta CDR3 regions were amplified from genomic DNA using the immunoSEQ Assay, a bias-controlled multiplex PCR. The authors processed their data as follows. The number of nucleated cells in each sample was estimated by amplification of reference gene primers within the assay. Sequence reads were collapsed and filtered to measure the absolute abundance of every unique TCRbeta CDR3 rearrangement. For each sample, productive Simpson clonality was calculated as the square root of Simpson's diversity index over productive rearrangements. The source is immuneACCESS, and TCRdb retained only in-frame sequences with V and J called. Part of the clones is not carried over; for the studies checked, unresolved V genes explain less than half of this, and the remainder is unexplained. The V and J calls and clone size come from that table; D and trimming were worked out from the DNA. Present in this sample are some 380,000 clones, around 87% of which were seen just once. The biggest ten clones account for 1% to 1.5% of the sample.

The receptor comes from a man aged 30 to 45 who had recovered from COVID-19. The V and J segments used are TRBV4-2 and TRBJ2-1, with 9 central nucleotides matching TRBD2. The source material was PBMCs or T cells enriched from blood (not recorded which). The CDR3 loop reads CASQSGGNNEQFF. At the DNA level, the sequence is TGTGCCAGCCAAAGCGGGGGGAACAATGAGCAGTTCTTC.